Detailed here is one T cell receptor (beta chain). Its antigen is currently unknown. Germline V lookup: CDR1 SNHLY, CDR2 FYNNEI. Between the trimmed V and J ends, which lost 11 bases and 7 bases, there was a span of 15 bases. The CDR3 contains 12 residues. The record originates from a study of cytomegalovirus exposure and HLA in healthy donors. General study points: According to a later analysis, donors in an Asian-associated ancestry cluster reportedly had fewer N-insertions than the roughly 670-donor mean.

The PCR contained 60 Vbeta and 13 Jbeta primers. Sequencing was performed with immunoSEQ multiplex PCR; in TCRdb, only in-frame clones are kept and a portion is missing. The data contain over 120,000 clones, more than 75% of them seen just once; the ten biggest clones take up around 2.5%. The sequencing input was PBMCs. This receptor was taken from a woman younger than 30 in good health and CMV-seropositive. This chain connects TRBV2 to TRBJ1-5, with a possible D match to TRBD1 (5 bases). CDR3 DNA: TGTGCCTGGGGCGATGCAGGGCAGCCCCAGCATTTT. As protein: CAWGDAGQPQHF.